Each of the 2 T cell receptor beta chains below was sequenced from the same sample in a study of T cell changes during pregnancy in multiple sclerosis. Profiling relied on immunoSEQ multiplex PCR, and the TCRdb table lists in-frame clones only, not all of them. The data show 45,000 or so clones, with nearly 90% seen just once and approximately 1% held by the top ten. The input for sequencing was CD4+ T cells from peripheral blood mononuclear cells, taken after pregnancy. The receptors shown here come from a female donor with multiple sclerosis, enrolled in a pregnancy study.

The V gene is TRBV27, the J gene TRBJ2-1; D perhaps matches TRBD2 (7 bases). Germline-derived CDR1 and CDR2 are MNHEY and SMNVEV (reference sequence). This CDR3 comprises 15 residues. The ends were cut back, 4 bases at V and 7 bases at J, with 17 bases in the middle. CDR3 bases: TGTGCCAGCAGTTCGGGGGGCGGGTTTAGGAATGAGCAGTTCTTC. It codes for CASSSGGGFRNEQFF.

This clone was detected only once. CDR3 coding DNA: TGTGCCAGCAGTTCACCCGGGACACAAGGTCGCGAGCAGTACTTC. This encodes CASSSPGTQGREQYF. The gene calls are TRBV27 and TRBJ2-7; possibly TRBD1 for D (6 bases). The CDR3 consists of 15 residues. V was pared by 4 bases and J by 6 bases, with 19 bases between. The germline V gene has CDR1 MNHEY and CDR2 SMNVEV (reference sequence).